Listed here are 9 T cell receptor beta chains from one sample, sequenced in a study of vaccination effects on CD4 cells after COVID-19. Expansion of antigen-specific CD4+ T cells with viral peptide pools was carried out by the ViraFEST assay before sequencing. Once cultured for approximately ten days, the cells underwent separation to obtain CD4+ T cells. All participants had two doses of either the BNT162b2 or mRNA-1273 vaccine. Libraries were prepared by immunoSEQ multiplex PCR; TCRdb keeps only in-frame clonotypes and omits some of them. The sample consists of some 74,000 clones, around 81% of them appearing once. Their antigens are not known. Here the sequenced sample was CD4+ T cells from PBMCs cultured with HCoV-229E spike peptides, taken after COVID-19 vaccination. The receptors stem from a human donor who received a COVID-19 vaccine.

The V call is TRBV6-2 or TRBV6-3, the J call TRBJ1-5; a weak D match, TRBD1 (5 bases). The CDR3 totals 15 residues. Trimming removed 5 bases from V and 2 bases from J, with 13 bases in between. Looked up from germline, CDR1 is MNHEY and CDR2 is SVGEGT. CDR3 sequence (DNA): TGTGCCAGCAGTCCCCGTGGGGGGGGCAATCAGCCCCAGCATTTT. Translation: CASSPRGGGNQPQHF.

This clone was recorded a few times. V and J are TRBV7-8 and TRBJ1-2; D gene uncertain. CDR3 length equals 13 residues. CDR1 and CDR2 (germline): SGHVS, FQNEAQ. The V and J ends lost 1 base and 7 bases respectively, with 10 bases between them. As DNA, the CDR3 is TGTGCCAGCAGCTTAGACCTCCGGAGTGGCTACACCTTC. Its translation is CASSLDLRSGYTF.

V usage is TRBV7-2 and J usage is TRBJ1-2, with 7 bases fitting TRBD1. The CDR3 length is 14 residues. The germline gives CDR1 SGHTA, CDR2 FQGNSA. V lost 1 base and J lost 8; bases outside the gene matches: 7. The CDR3 bases are TGTGCCAGCAGCTTAGAAGGGGACAGAGGGGGCTACACCTTC. Translated: CASSLEGDRGGYTF.

The chain carries TRBV3-1 (or the pseudogene TRBV3-2) and TRBJ2-1, with 8 bases matching TRBD1. Germline assignment: CDR1 LGHDT and CDR2 YNNKEL (reference sequence). The CDR3 consists of 17 residues. J lost 1 base, V lost 2 bases, and 7 bases had no gene match. CDR3 DNA: TGTGCCAGCAGCCAAAATTTCGACAGGGGTTCCTACAATGAGCAGTTCTTC. The encoded protein is CASSQNFDRGSYNEQFF.

This clone was seen only once. The chain joins TRBV6-4 to TRBJ2-7; D is undetermined. This CDR3 has 18 residues. With 0 bases removed from V and 1 base from J, the gap between germline ends came to 19 bases. From germline, CDR1 is MRHNA and CDR2 SNTAGT. DNA for the CDR3: TGTGCCAGCAGTGACTCAGAGGTCCCAAAGAGACATTCCTACGAGCAGTACGTC. This sequence encodes CASSDSEVPKRHSYEQYV.

The gene calls are TRBV3-1 (or the pseudogene TRBV3-2) and TRBJ2-3, with D tentatively TRBD2 (6 bases). The CDR3 runs to 17 residues. The V gene's germline CDR1 is LGHDT and CDR2 YNNKEL (reference sequence). Deletions cut 0 bases from V and 5 bases from J, with 18 bases between. CDR3 amino acids: CASSQDPGTRRGDTQYF. The DNA for the CDR3 is TGTGCCAGCAGCCAAGACCCCGGGACCCGGCGGGGAGATACGCAGTATTTT.

V usage is TRBV5-1 and J usage is TRBJ1-4, with D possibly matching TRBD1 (5 bases). Germline V lookup: CDR1 SGHRS, CDR2 YFSETQ. This CDR3 region has 15 residues. V lost 3 bases and J lost 4, with 13 bases in between. CDR3 DNA: TGCGCCAGCAGCTCTGGGACGACGAGTAATGAAAAACTGTTTTTT. Amino acids: CASSSGTTSNEKLFF.

The V call is TRBV6-5, the J call TRBJ2-7, with no clear D. The CDR3 runs 11 residues. The ends were cut back, 4 bases at V and 3 bases at J, with 4 bases in the middle. Germline V lookup: CDR1 MNHEY, CDR2 SVGAGI. The CDR3 protein is CASSWDYEQYV. In DNA, the CDR3 is TGTGCCAGCAGTTGGGACTACGAGCAGTACGTC.

As to this clone: In the same sample, other DNA sequences code for this CDR3. The chain employs TRBV5-1 and TRBJ1-5; D perhaps matches TRBD1 (6 bases). This CDR3 has 13 amino acids. The germline V gene has CDR1 SGHRS and CDR2 YFSETQ. The V end lost 2 bases, the J end lost 6 bases, and 9 bases lay between the germline ends. The CDR3 DNA is TGCGCCAGCAGCTTACAGGGAACTCAGCCCCAGCATTTT. It translates to CASSLQGTQPQHF.